The source of this TCR beta chain is a study of T cells in Graves' hyperthyroidism and ophthalmopathy. Study-wide results and caveats: Most thyroid clonotypes expanded above 0.001 were also detected in blood. Patients with ophthalmopathy were separated from those with stable hyperthyroidism by a 13 V-J model. Onset of ophthalmopathy came a median roughly 6.5 months after the model predicted it.

This clonotype was observed many times. Its specificity is unknown. It was RNA transcripts that yielded the amplified TCR beta CDR3 regions. The HTBI primer set drove a first-round RT-PCR of the TCR CDR3. One entry per CDR3 protein, called by TCRdb with MiXCR from the multiplex PCR reads. The sample shows roughly 500,000 distinct CDR3 sequences, 22% of them seen only once. From germline, CDR1 is ENHRY and CDR2 SYGVKD. V lost 6 bases to trimming and J lost 0 bases, with 14 bases between them. The CDR3 is made up of 15 amino acids. Each person with ophthalmopathy scored at least 3 on the Clinical Activity Score, reached NOSPECS grade 4 or higher, and had been ill under 3 months.

The receptor's source is a woman in her seventies with Graves' ophthalmopathy. The chain joins TRBV10-3 to TRBJ1-2; D unclear. The sample consisted of blood. The CDR3: CAISPKGVPNYGYTF. As DNA, the CDR3 is TGTGCCATCAGCCCCAAGGGAGTACCTAACTATGGCTACACCTTC.